This T cell receptor beta chain was sequenced during a study of vaccination effects on CD4 cells after COVID-19. Study at large: Samples were taken post-vaccine, and their median timing was 72 days after the second dose. The researchers cultured approximately 2.1 million PBMC per well with approximately 9.1 IU/ml IL-2 and 8 to 10 ug/ml peptides. Study-level points and caveats: Sampling in the study covered few convalescent patients and included no early post-infection timepoints.

The culture ran for approximately nine days before CD4+ T cells were isolated. It was two doses of either the BNT162b2 or mRNA-1273 vaccine that participants received. Absence of prior SARS-CoV-2 infection characterized the vaccine recipients, who showed negative nucleocapsid antibodies. As to this clone: Its antigen is undetermined.

Produced via immunoSEQ multiplex PCR; TCRdb's table is partial and in-frame only. The sample consists of tens of thousands of clones, 74% of them appearing once. Germline CDR1 is SGHRS and CDR2 is YFSETQ. V lost 4 bases and J lost 0, with 15 bases in between. This CDR3 contains 16 residues. Source: CD4+ T cells from PBMCs cultured without peptide, taken after COVID-19 vaccination. The J gene is TRBJ2-3, the V gene TRBV5-1; weak D call: TRBD2 (5 bases). The clonotype comes from a human donor who received a COVID-19 vaccine. DNA for the CDR3: TGCGCCAGCAGCCTGCGGCGGGTCTCTAGCACAGATACGCAGTATTTT. It encodes CASSLRRVSSTDTQYF.